This is a list of T cell receptor beta chains from one sample in a study of naive CD8 T cells in extremely preterm neonates. The method was immunoSEQ multiplex PCR; TCRdb's version includes in-frame clones alone and lacks a portion of them. Of about 5,900 clones detected, about 97% appear once; the ten largest clones hold roughly 1.2%. The sample was naive CD8+ T cells from blood. The receptors were sampled from a human donor in good health. The CDR3 runs from the conserved cysteine through the conserved F or W. Each record gives: D gene, J gene, V gene, CDR3 protein. The D gene is left open where the match is weak.

.	TRBJ2-7	TRBV4-1	CASRGGVADSYEQYF
.	TRBJ1-2	TRBV30	CAWSPPGGTNYGYTF
.	TRBJ1-3	TRBV28	CASSLYLGSSGNTIYF
.	TRBJ2-7	TRBV5-6	CASSFGTTYEQYF
TRBD1	TRBJ2-2	TRBV28	CASRTGQGNTGELFF
TRBD2	TRBJ2-1	TRBV9	CASSAGGAPNEQFF
TRBD1	.	TRBV13	CASSLGQGYEQYF
TRBD2	TRBJ2-1	TRBV7-9	CASSSLDPLAGDYNEQFF
.	TRBJ2-2	TRBV6-6	CASSYFLFPADRELFF
TRBD1	TRBJ1-1	TRBV19	CASSVWTGIGHTEAFF
.	TRBJ1-2	TRBV7-6	CASSPYRDRDYGYTF
TRBD2	TRBJ2-7	TRBV5-1	CASSPDLAGDPREQYF
TRBD2	TRBJ2-1	TRBV9	CASSESGSYNEQFF
.	TRBJ2-1	TRBV6-5	CASTQSGGWDNEQFF
.	TRBJ2-7	TRBV7-9	CASSLEDRRRYEQYF
.	TRBJ2-5	TRBV27	CASSFERPGRGEETQYF
TRBD2	TRBJ2-1	TRBV28	CASSNLAEAYNEQFF
.	TRBJ2-6	TRBV7-9	CASSFGGLTSGANVLTF
TRBD1	TRBJ2-7	TRBV28	CASGDSSYEQYF
.	TRBJ2-1	TRBV5-1	CASKSSSVDEQFF
.	TRBJ2-5	TRBV27	CASRVQGRQETQYF
.	TRBJ2-7	TRBV6-6	CASSYSPGSYEQYF
.	TRBJ2-7	TRBV9	CASSVGGSGVYEQYF
TRBD1	TRBJ1-2	TRBV5-4	CASSLGTADNYGYTF
TRBD1	TRBJ1-5	TRBV30	CAWAPGQGDQPQHF
.	TRBJ1-5	TRBV7-9	CASNAPPVRPQHF
TRBD1	TRBJ2-5	TRBV7-9	CASSLGQGRQETQYF
.	TRBJ2-7	TRBV11-2	CASSFDTGTPDYEQYF
TRBD2	TRBJ2-3	TRBV14	CASSQEWLAGNTDTQYF
.	TRBJ1-2	TRBV6-5	CASSPRGGNYGYTF
TRBD2	TRBJ2-1	TRBV10-2	CATALASTYNEQFF
.	TRBJ1-2	TRBV27	CASSSRANNYGYTF
TRBD1	TRBJ2-1	TRBV27	CASSLGQGVEQFF